These 22 T cell receptor beta chains were sequenced from one sample in a study of T-cell memory formation after mild COVID-19. One entry per CDR3 protein, called by TCRdb with MiXCR from the 5' RACE reads. The table includes some 120,000 distinct CDR3 sequences, approximately 15% detected once. Sequencing was carried out using PBMCs or a T cell subset sorted from them (not recorded which). Source of these receptors: a man younger than 35 who had mild COVID-19 (a few samples of this study predate the infection). Cell type and time point are not known.

This clonotype was detected ten times or more. The CDR3 bases are TGCGCCAGCAGGTTGAATGCGGGGGGACAAGAGACCCAGTACTTC. Translated: CASRLNAGGQETQYF. V usage is TRBV5-1 and J usage is TRBJ2-5, with 8 bases that match TRBD2. Per germline, CDR1 SGHRS and CDR2 YFSETQ. V was clipped by 5 bases and J by 2 bases; unmatched bases: 8. The CDR3 covers 15 residues.

The chain links TRBV4-2 to TRBJ1-1; D unclear. With 8 bases removed from V and 4 bases from J, the gap between germline ends came to 14 bases. The CDR3 extends over 13 amino acids. From germline, CDR1 is LGHNA and CDR2 YNFKEQ. CDR3 amino acids: CASGALAATEAFF. The CDR3 region has the DNA TGTGCCAGCGGCGCGTTGGCAGCCACTGAAGCTTTCTTT.

The table lists this clonotype with a few counts. The chain links TRBV2 to TRBJ1-5, with D possibly matching TRBD1 (5 bases). This CDR3 has 15 amino acids. V was pared by 3 bases and J by 7 bases, with 16 bases between. Germline V CDR1 and CDR2: SNHLY, FYNNEI. Here the CDR3 reads CASSDDRTGTQPQHF. DNA for the CDR3: TGTGCCAGCAGTGATGATCGAACGGGGACGCAGCCCCAGCATTTT.

This clonotype was seen just once. V gene TRBV14 combines with J gene TRBJ2-3; D is undetermined. The CDR3 is 12 amino acids. Germline V gene data show CDR1 as SGHDN and CDR2 as FVKESK. Trimming took 1 base from V and 10 from J, leaving 9 bases between them. The chain's CDR3 is CASSQVPVAQYF. The CDR3 DNA follows: TGTGCCAGCAGCCAAGTCCCAGTCGCGCAGTATTTT.

The chain employs TRBV20-1 and TRBJ1-2; D gene unclear. Germline CDR1 and CDR2: DFQATT and SNEGSKA (reference sequence). This CDR3 contains 13 residues. The germline V and J ends were trimmed by 4 bases and 4 bases, with 13 bases remaining between them. The CDR3 region has the DNA TGCAGTGCTACTTTGGCGCCATCCTATGGCTACACCTTC. Translated: CSATLAPSYGYTF.

The chain links TRBV5-5 to TRBJ1-6; 7 bases line up with TRBD1. The CDR3 has 13 residues. Germline trimming cut 2 bases from V and 7 bases from J; bases unmatched to any gene: 0. Germline CDR1 reads SGHKS; CDR2 reads YYEKEE (reference sequence). CDR3 sequence: CASSLQGNSPLHF. The CDR3 DNA reads TGTGCCAGCAGCTTACAGGGGAATTCACCCCTCCACTTT.

The CDR3 protein is CASSPRQGHGELFF. CDR3 nucleotide sequence: TGTGCCAGCAGCCCACGTCAGGGGCACGGGGAGCTGTTTTTT. V is TRBV11-3 and J is TRBJ2-2; TRBD1 might be the D (6 bases). Germline assignment: CDR1 SGHNT and CDR2 YENEEA. This CDR3 spans 14 amino acids. V shed 5 bases and J shed 7 bases, with 14 bases lying between them.

This sequence joins TRBV7-9 and TRBJ2-3; D remains ambiguous. Germline V lookup: CDR1 SEHNR, CDR2 FQNEAQ (reference sequence). V lost 4 bases, J lost 2 bases, and 13 bases lay in between. The CDR3 is made up of 15 amino acids. The CDR3 loop is CASSYRPTPTDTQYF. The CDR3 DNA is TGTGCCAGCAGCTATCGGCCCACCCCCACAGATACGCAGTATTTT.

The V gene is TRBV27, the J gene TRBJ2-3, with D uncertain. The V end lost 3 bases, the J end lost 1 base, and 8 bases lay between the germline ends. CDR3 size: 14 residues. Germline V gene data show CDR1 as MNHEY and CDR2 as SMNVEV (reference sequence). The CDR3 nucleotides are TGTGCCAGCAGTTTTTCCCCTGGCACAGATACGCAGTATTTT. This encodes CASSFSPGTDTQYF.

This sequence joins TRBV11-2 and TRBJ2-5, with a weak D call TRBD2 (5 bases). Trimming took 2 bases from V and 5 from J, leaving 12 bases between them. CDR1 is SGHAT and CDR2 is FQNNGV in the germline V gene. The CDR3 runs to 14 residues. The CDR3 nucleotides are TGTGCCAGCAGCTTACGGGGAGCACCCGAGACCCAGTACTTC. It codes for CASSLRGAPETQYF.

The V gene is TRBV12-3 or TRBV12-4, the J gene TRBJ1-4; D gene unclear. V was pared by 4 bases and J by 11 bases, with 11 bases between. This CDR3 spans 12 amino acids. The CDR3 protein is CASSSRLGKLFF. CDR3 coding DNA: TGTGCCAGCAGTTCCCGCCTAGGGAAACTGTTTTTT.

The chain joins TRBV11-2 to TRBJ1-2, with D perhaps TRBD1 (6 bases). The CDR3 extends over 14 amino acids. Trimming pared 0 bases from V and 6 bases from J, leaving 11 bases between. From germline, CDR1 is SGHAT and CDR2 FQNNGV. The DNA of the CDR3 is TGTGCCAGCAGCTTAGATCGGGGGGACAATGGCTACACCTTC. Its protein is CASSLDRGDNGYTF.

The gene calls are TRBV24-1 and TRBJ1-2; tentative D call: TRBD1 (6 bases). CDR1 and CDR2 (germline): KGHDR, SFDVKD. Trimming took off 7 bases at V and 1 base at J, with 9 bases between the two ends. The CDR3 has 13 amino acids. This chain's CDR3 is CATSRGFNYGYTF. The CDR3 DNA follows: TGTGCCACCAGCAGGGGTTTTAACTATGGCTACACCTTC.

This CDR3 reads CSASLGTGRGGYTF. In DNA form, the CDR3 reads TGCAGTGCTAGCTTAGGAACAGGAAGGGGCGGCTACACCTTC. The chain combines TRBV20-1 with TRBJ1-2; tentative D call: TRBD1 (5 bases). CDR3 size: 14 residues. V lost 3 bases to trimming and J lost 8 bases, with 19 bases between them. In germline, CDR1 is DFQATT, CDR2 SNEGSKA (reference sequence).

There are a few counts of this clonotype. The gene calls are TRBV7-8 and TRBJ2-3; either TRBD1 or TRBD2 may supply D (5 bases each). This CDR3 spans 12 amino acids. Trimming shortened V by 3 bases and J by 8 bases, and 9 bases separated the two germline ends. The germline gives CDR1 SGHVS, CDR2 FQNEAQ. This CDR3 reads CASSFNGGTQYF. The CDR3 coding sequence is TGTGCCAGCAGCTTCAATGGGGGTACGCAGTATTTT.

This clonotype was observed many times. CDR3 sequence: CASSSGRQETQYF. DNA for the CDR3: TGCGCCAGCAGCTCTGGCAGACAAGAGACCCAGTACTTC. The J gene is TRBJ2-5, the V gene TRBV5-1, with D hard to call. Germline loops: CDR1 SGHRS, CDR2 YFSETQ. The length of the CDR3 is 13 residues. V was cut by 3 bases and J by 2 bases, with 8 bases left in between.

This clonotype was seen once. The chain joins TRBV6-5 to TRBJ1-2, with D maybe TRBD1 (6 bases). Germline loops: CDR1 MNHEY, CDR2 SVGAGI. CDR3 size: 14 residues. V dropped 0 bases and J dropped 8 bases, with 13 bases sitting between them. As DNA, the CDR3 is TGTGCCAGCAGTTACTCGAGGGGGTTAAGGGGCTACACCTTC. Translating it yields CASSYSRGLRGYTF.

The gene calls are TRBV27 and TRBJ1-5; D gene unclear. Germline V gene lookup returns CDR1 MNHEY and CDR2 SMNVEV (reference sequence). Trimming cost V 6 bases and J 4 bases, with 7 bases left between them. CDR3 length: 12 amino acids. CDR3 bases: TGTGCCAGCAGAGCACAAAATCAGCCCCAGCATTTT. Protein product: CASRAQNQPQHF.

This clonotype turned up a few times. The V and J genes are TRBV4-3 and TRBJ1-4; 9 bases line up with TRBD1. This CDR3 is built from 16 residues. The germline V gene encodes CDR1 LGHNA and CDR2 YSLEER. With V trimmed by 1 base and J by 8 bases, 8 bases remained unmatched. CDR3 sequence reads: CASSQGLGTGTEKLFF. Here the CDR3 DNA reads TGCGCCAGCAGCCAAGGTCTCGGGACAGGGACCGAAAAACTGTTTTTT.

The chain recombines TRBV7-2 with TRBJ2-3; D unclear. Germline values: CDR1 SGHTA, CDR2 FQGNSA. This CDR3 is built from 15 residues. V gave up 5 bases and J gave up 0 bases, with 12 bases separating them. CDR3 nucleotide sequence: TGTGCCAGCAGCCTTGCAGCCATAAGCACAGATACGCAGTATTTT. Amino acids: CASSLAAISTDTQYF.

V and J are TRBV18 and TRBJ2-1, with 7 bases matching TRBD1. This CDR3 spans 14 amino acids. CDR1 and CDR2 (germline): KGHSH, LQKENI. Trimming removed 2 bases from V and 5 bases from J; junction bases left unmatched: 3. CDR3: CASSPWTGNNEQFF. Here the CDR3 DNA reads TGTGCCAGCTCACCATGGACAGGCAACAATGAGCAGTTCTTC.

This clonotype has only a few counts. This chain joins TRBV7-2 and TRBJ2-4, with a tentative D call TRBD1 (5 bases). Per the germline V gene, CDR1 is SGHTA and CDR2 is FQGNSA. The CDR3 extends over 14 amino acids. The V end lost 5 bases, the J end lost 6 bases, and 14 bases lay between the germline ends. This CDR3 is CASSPQTDSNIQYF. In DNA, the CDR3 is TGTGCCAGCAGCCCGCAGACAGATTCAAACATTCAGTACTTC.